The entry below gives a single T cell receptor beta chain sequence along with its context. Its matching antigen is unknown. Measured with immunoSEQ multiplex PCR; TCRdb has only the in-frame clones, and not every one. The table lists about 38,000 clones, approximately 80% of them singletons. This sample stems from a study of vaccination effects on CD4 cells after COVID-19. Overall study context: The post-vaccine samples were taken, at the median, 72 days after the second dose.

In the ViraFEST assay, antigen-specific CD4+ clonotypes were identified by expansion after peptide-pool stimulation. Following culture for around 10 days, CD4+ T cells were isolated. All participants had two doses of either the BNT162b2 or mRNA-1273 vaccine. Recipients of the vaccine had no prior SARS-CoV-2 infection and negative nucleocapsid antibodies. A half-volume exchange with IL-2 medium occurred on days 3 and 7. Study observations and caveats: Whether induced by infection or by vaccine, clones showed marked clonal contraction late after vaccination.

The sample here was CD4+ T cells from PBMCs cultured with HCoV-NL63 spike peptides, taken after COVID-19 vaccination. The receptor was derived from a human donor who received a COVID-19 vaccine. Some clones in this sample may be carry-over from other donors' samples.

The CDR3 DNA is TGTGCCAGCAGCCGGGGGGGCCAGACCACAGATACGCAGTATTTT. Translated, it gives CASSRGGQTTDTQYF. This chain connects TRBV5-5 to TRBJ2-3; 8 bases map to TRBD2. This CDR3 is 15 amino acids long. V shed 4 bases and J 2 bases; nucleotides not matched to a gene: 6. Germline V gene lookup returns CDR1 SGHKS and CDR2 YYEKEE (reference sequence). The variable domain in full, completed from reference TRBV5-5 and TRBJ2-3, reads DAGVTQSPTHLIKTRGQQVTLRCSPISGHKSVSWYQQVLGQGPQFIFQYYEKEERGRGNFPDRFSARQFPNYSSELNVNALLLGDSALYLCASSRGGQTTDTQYFGPGTRLTVL.